This T cell receptor (beta chain) is drawn from a study of T cells in Graves' hyperthyroidism and ophthalmopathy. This clonotype was recorded at least ten times. Regions amplified from RNA transcripts were the TCR beta CDR3 regions. With the HTBI primer set, the TCR CDR3 went through a first round of RT-PCR. One entry per CDR3 protein results from TCRdb running MiXCR on the multiplex PCR reads. Among approximately 360,000 distinct CDR3 sequences, just under 25% were seen once, and the ten largest hold around four fifths. CDR1 is ENHRY, CDR2 SYGVKD, per germline. V lost 3 bases, J lost 1 base, and 15 bases lay in between. The CDR3 runs 16 residues.

V is TRBV10-3 and J is TRBJ1-1; the D is unclear. The source is a man between 50 and 59 years old with Graves' hyperthyroidism. Sequencing input: blood. CDR3 bases: TGTGCCATCAGTGACCTAGGGTCTGCGAGGAACACTGAAGCTTTCTTT. Translated, it gives CAISDLGSARNTEAFF.